The T cell receptor (beta chain) under discussion was sequenced for a study of shared clonotypes between healthy human individuals. Clones were read by immunoSEQ multiplex PCR, and TCRdb kept only the in-frame ones, dropping some. Among 470,000 or so clones, over 70% were seen once, and the ten largest hold roughly 13%. Everyone who donated was a Caucasian adult who lived in Nashville, Tennessee. Trimming cost V 5 bases and J 4 bases; bases outside gene matches: 7. Per the germline V gene, CDR1 is SGHNT and CDR2 is YYREEE (reference sequence). This CDR3 spans 15 amino acids. Sequenced material: PBMCs. J is TRBJ2-3 and V is TRBV5-4; 10 nucleotides line up with TRBD2. This receptor was obtained from a middle-aged woman in good health. Some clones in this sample may be carry-over from other donors' samples. The CDR3 reads CASSRSGRASDTQYF. The CDR3 DNA sequence: TGTGCCAGCAGTAGGAGCGGGAGGGCTTCAGATACGCAGTATTTT. Based on the CDR3 plus reference TRBV5-4 and TRBJ2-3, the full variable domain is ETGVTQSPTHLIKTRGQQVTLRCSSQSGHNTVSWYQQALGQGPQFIFQYYREEENGRGNFPPRFSGLQFPNYSSELNVNALELDDSALYLCASSRSGRASDTQYFGPGTRLTVL.